The 11 T cell receptor beta chains reported below all come from one sample, sequenced in a study of glioma-infiltrating T cells after dendritic cell vaccination. Sequencing used immunoSEQ multiplex PCR; TCRdb keeps in-frame clones, though not all of them. The repertoire consists of tens of thousands of clones, with 81% occurring once and the leading ten covering less than 8%. This material consisted of blood, taken before dendritic cell vaccination. These receptors all stem from a human donor with glioblastoma.

This chain uses TRBV7-6 with TRBJ2-1; TRBD2 might be the D (6 bases). The germline gives CDR1 SGHVS, CDR2 FNYEAQ. V was clipped by 2 bases and J by 8 bases, with 10 bases between them. CDR3 length equals 13 residues. CDR3 coding DNA: TGTGCCAGCAGCTTACGGGGGATGGATGAGCAGTTCTTC. Translated, it gives CASSLRGMDEQFF.

The rearrangement links TRBV2 to TRBJ1-1; 7 bases line up with TRBD1. This CDR3 comprises 14 residues. Germline V gives CDR1 SNHLY, CDR2 FYNNEI. V was pared by 6 bases and J by 1 base, with 5 bases of the junction left unmatched. The CDR3 DNA sequence: TGTGCCAGCAGGACGGGACAGCAGAACACTGAAGCTTTCTTT. It yields the protein CASRTGQQNTEAFF.

This CDR3 is CSARVGGGYTF. The CDR3 DNA follows: TGCAGTGCCCGGGTGGGGGGTGGCTACACCTTC. V is TRBV20-1 and J is TRBJ1-2; weak D call: TRBD1 (5 bases). The germline V gene encodes CDR1 DFQATT and CDR2 SNEGSKA (reference sequence). Trimming removed 6 bases at V and 7 bases at J, with 12 bases between. This CDR3 region has 11 residues.

The chain combines TRBV2 with TRBJ2-7; 7 bases align to TRBD1. The germline gives CDR1 SNHLY, CDR2 FYNNEI. This CDR3 is 14 amino acids long. Unmatched junction bases numbered 5, after V lost 5 bases and J lost 1 base. CDR3 region: CASSTDRASYEQYF. CDR3 nucleotides: TGTGCCAGCAGTACCGACAGGGCTTCCTACGAGCAGTACTTC.

V and J are TRBV5-4 and TRBJ2-7; 11 bases are a match to TRBD1. CDR1 SGHNT and CDR2 YYREEE come from the germline V gene (reference sequence). Trimming removed 4 bases from V and 2 bases from J; junction bases left unmatched: 8. CDR3 length: 16 amino acids. The CDR3 bases are TGTGCCAGCAGCCGGGTAGGGACAGGGGGAACCTACGAGCAGTACTTC. Translating it yields CASSRVGTGGTYEQYF.

The J gene is TRBJ1-4, the V gene TRBV5-6; the D gene is possibly TRBD1 (6 bases). V shed 4 bases and J shed 3 bases, with 13 bases lying between them. The CDR3 is 15 residues long. Per the germline V gene, CDR1 is SGHDT and CDR2 is YYEEEE. The DNA of the CDR3 is TGTGCCAGCAGCACTCGACAGGCCTCTAATGAAAAACTGTTTTTT. Translating gives CASSTRQASNEKLFF.

This clone appeared a few times. The V gene is TRBV5-6, the J gene TRBJ1-2; D is unresolved. Trimming left V 0 bases short and J 1 base short, with 13 bases between. The CDR3 loop spans 16 amino acids. Germline-derived CDR1 and CDR2 are SGHDT and YYEEEE. In DNA form, the CDR3 reads TGTGCCAGCAGCTTGGTGACGGCGGCTTATAACTATGGCTACACCTTC. It translates to CASSLVTAAYNYGYTF. Together with reference TRBV5-6 and TRBJ1-2, the CDR3 gives the full variable domain: DAGVTQSPTHLIKTRGQQVTLRCSPKSGHDTVSWYQQALGQGPQFIFQYYEEEERQRGNFPDRFSGHQFPNYSSELNVNALLLGDSALYLCASSLVTAAYNYGYTFGSGTRLTVV.

This clone has a handful of counts. The chain combines TRBV23-1 with TRBJ1-2, with D possibly TRBD1 on 5 matching bases. TRBV23-1 is labeled an ORF, and its function is uncertain. The CDR3 is 12 amino acids. Trimming removed 6 bases at V and 7 bases at J, with 12 bases between. The CDR3 reads CASSRQGCGYTF. Here the CDR3 DNA reads TGCGCCAGCAGCCGCCAGGGATGTGGCTACACCTTC.

The CDR3 here is CASSSQGASGYEQYF. For the CDR3, the DNA is TGTGCCAGCAGCTCACAGGGGGCGTCGGGGTACGAGCAGTACTTC. The gene calls are TRBV7-9 and TRBJ2-7, with 9 bases that match TRBD1. Germline V gene lookup returns CDR1 SEHNR and CDR2 FQNEAQ (reference sequence). This CDR3 has 15 residues. V dropped 4 bases and J dropped 4; count of bases not matched to a gene: 8.

J is TRBJ1-1 and V is TRBV19; 7 bases align to TRBD1. Germline V gene lookup returns CDR1 LNHDA and CDR2 SQIVND (reference sequence). Losses at the gene ends were 5 bases for V and 6 bases for J; bases not matched to a gene: 9. The length of the CDR3 is 14 residues. The chain's CDR3 is CASSVGWDRPEAFF. The CDR3 nucleotides read TGTGCCAGTAGTGTCGGATGGGACAGACCTGAAGCTTTCTTT.

This clone appeared a few times. The chain employs TRBV5-1 and TRBJ1-4, with 7 bases identical to TRBD1. This CDR3 is built from 15 residues. The ends lost 0 bases at V and 2 bases at J; junction bases unmatched: 1. Germline V gene data show CDR1 as SGHRS and CDR2 as YFSETQ. DNA for the CDR3: TGCGCCAGCAGCTTGGCACAGGGGACTAATGAAAAACTGTTTTTT. It codes for CASSLAQGTNEKLFF.